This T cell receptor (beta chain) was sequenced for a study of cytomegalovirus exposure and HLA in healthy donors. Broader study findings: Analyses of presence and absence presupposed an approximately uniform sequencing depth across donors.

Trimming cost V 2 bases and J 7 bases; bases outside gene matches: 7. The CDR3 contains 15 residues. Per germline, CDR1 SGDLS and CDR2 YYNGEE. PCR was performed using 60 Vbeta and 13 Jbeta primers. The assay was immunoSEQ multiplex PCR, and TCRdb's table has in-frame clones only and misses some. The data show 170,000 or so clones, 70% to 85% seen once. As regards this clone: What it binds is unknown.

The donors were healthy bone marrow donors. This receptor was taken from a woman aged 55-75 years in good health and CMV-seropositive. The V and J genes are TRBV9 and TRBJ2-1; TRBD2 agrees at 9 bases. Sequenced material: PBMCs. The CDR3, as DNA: TGTGCCAGCAGCGTTGGGGGCGGGAGGGAAAATGAGCAGTTCTTC. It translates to CASSVGGGRENEQFF.